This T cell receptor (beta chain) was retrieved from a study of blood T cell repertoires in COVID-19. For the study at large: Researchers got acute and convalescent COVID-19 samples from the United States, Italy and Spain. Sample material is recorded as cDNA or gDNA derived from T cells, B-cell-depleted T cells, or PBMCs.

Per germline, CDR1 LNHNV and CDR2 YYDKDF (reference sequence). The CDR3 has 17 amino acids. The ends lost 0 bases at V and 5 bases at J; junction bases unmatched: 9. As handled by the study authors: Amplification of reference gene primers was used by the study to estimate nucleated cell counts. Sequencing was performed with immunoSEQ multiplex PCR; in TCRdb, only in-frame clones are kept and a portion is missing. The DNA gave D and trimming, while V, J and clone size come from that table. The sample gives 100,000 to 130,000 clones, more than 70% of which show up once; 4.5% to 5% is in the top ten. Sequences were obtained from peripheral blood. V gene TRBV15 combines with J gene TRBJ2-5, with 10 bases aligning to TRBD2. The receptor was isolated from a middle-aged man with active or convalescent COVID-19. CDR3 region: CATSRDAPYSGRETQYF. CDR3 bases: TGTGCCACCAGCAGAGATGCGCCTTATAGCGGGAGGGAGACCCAGTACTTC.